The rows below give T cell receptor beta chains drawn from one sample of a study of T-cell reconstitution after alpha-beta-depleted transplantation in children. TCRdb re-analysed the PCR reads in MiXCR, keeping a single row per CDR3 protein. The table lists around 450,000 distinct CDR3 sequences, around two fifths of them singletons, with roughly a quarter in the top ten. The source material was PBMCs, sampled before TCRalphabeta/CD19-depleted stem cell transplant. The receptors originated from a girl between 2 and 10 years old with aplastic anemia, due to receive a stem cell transplant. Both conserved end residues are part of each CDR3. The D gene is left open where the match is weak.

D gene: TRBD2; V gene: TRBV20-1; CDR3 protein: CSAKTGTTPNTQFF
D gene: -; V gene: TRBV4-3; CDR3 protein: CASSSYGAGTGANVLTF
D gene: -; V gene: TRBV7-9; CDR3 protein: CASSLEAGPNYGYTF
D gene: TRBD2; V gene: TRBV7-9; CDR3 protein: CASSLSTSQNNEQFF
D gene: -; V gene: TRBV6-1; CDR3 protein: CASSESWSLDIQYF
D gene: -; V gene: TRBV12-5; CDR3 protein: CASGFWDGGLLNYGYTF
D gene: TRBD1; V gene: TRBV29-1; CDR3 protein: CSVLQGAGEQYF
D gene: -; V gene: TRBV5-1; CDR3 protein: CASSSSGAGYNEQFF
D gene: -; V gene: TRBV9; CDR3 protein: CASSVGAHQETQYF
D gene: -; V gene: TRBV7-8; CDR3 protein: CASSLVNRGGTGELFF
D gene: TRBD1; V gene: TRBV7-9; CDR3 protein: CASSRGQGVLETQYF
D gene: -; V gene: TRBV20-1; CDR3 protein: CSASDRSSGNTIYF
D gene: -; V gene: TRBV20-1; CDR3 protein: CSGTENYGYTF
D gene: TRBD2; V gene: TRBV10-3; CDR3 protein: CAISDMALAGGPANTGELFF
D gene: -; V gene: TRBV14; CDR3 protein: CASSQVAGQSGELFF
D gene: TRBD2; V gene: TRBV20-1; CDR3 protein: CSAIPGLAGGRSAQYF
D gene: TRBD2; V gene: TRBV5-1; CDR3 protein: CASSLVSSGGAYNEQFF
D gene: -; V gene: TRBV15; CDR3 protein: CATSRRGDTEAFF
D gene: TRBD2; V gene: TRBV20-1; CDR3 protein: CSAGGGLAKNIQYF
D gene: -; V gene: TRBV12-3/TRBV12-4; CDR3 protein: CASTPGRRNTEAFF
D gene: -; V gene: TRBV5-1; CDR3 protein: CASSLGPGADTQYF
D gene: TRBD1; V gene: TRBV20-1; CDR3 protein: CSARGGTGLHEQYF
D gene: -; V gene: TRBV21-1; CDR3 protein: CASSSGTRAYNEQFF
D gene: -; V gene: TRBV29-1; CDR3 protein: CSVVRESTDTQYF
D gene: -; V gene: TRBV5-1; CDR3 protein: CASSVGDRTNTGELFF
D gene: -; V gene: TRBV20-1; CDR3 protein: CSASEGRAYGYTF
D gene: TRBD1; V gene: TRBV28; CDR3 protein: CASSEPTGVNYEQYF
D gene: -; V gene: TRBV9; CDR3 protein: CASSVGHSYEQYF
D gene: TRBD1; V gene: TRBV28; CDR3 protein: CASSEWTGPNTEAFF
D gene: -; V gene: TRBV5-5; CDR3 protein: CASSLPAGMETQYF
D gene: -; V gene: TRBV5-1; CDR3 protein: CASSQTGKITYNSPLHF
D gene: -; V gene: TRBV5-6; CDR3 protein: CASSPPDLPNEQFF
D gene: TRBD1; V gene: TRBV12-3/TRBV12-4; CDR3 protein: CASSLALKGAPIRGQGEQYF
D gene: -; V gene: TRBV20-1; CDR3 protein: CSARGAVSTYNEQFF
D gene: -; V gene: TRBV5-1; CDR3 protein: CASSLDMVGSPLHF
D gene: -; V gene: TRBV9; CDR3 protein: CASSVVSGYEQYF
D gene: -; V gene: TRBV20-1; CDR3 protein: CSAEPYEQYF
D gene: -; V gene: TRBV20-1; CDR3 protein: CSASLQRNTYEQYF
D gene: TRBD2; V gene: TRBV5-6; CDR3 protein: CASRLLLAGEVF
D gene: -; V gene: TRBV7-9; CDR3 protein: CASSLGGTLEQYF
D gene: -; V gene: TRBV7-9; CDR3 protein: CASRSLVINNEQFF
D gene: -; V gene: TRBV14; CDR3 protein: CASSQGLETQYF
D gene: -; V gene: TRBV29-1; CDR3 protein: CSVEDVGYGYTF
D gene: -; V gene: TRBV9; CDR3 protein: CASSASPSYNEQFF
D gene: TRBD1; V gene: TRBV27; CDR3 protein: CASRLEGGPFNYGYTF
D gene: TRBD1; V gene: TRBV7-1; CDR3 protein: CASEGAGLNEQFF
D gene: -; V gene: TRBV7-2; CDR3 protein: CASSLSLASGDYGYTF
D gene: -; V gene: TRBV6-2/TRBV6-3; CDR3 protein: CASSSPRGKNYEQYF
D gene: TRBD1; V gene: TRBV9; CDR3 protein: CASSRTGSNYEQYF
D gene: -; V gene: TRBV12-3/TRBV12-4; CDR3 protein: CASSLVGIVGQVSYEQYF
D gene: -; V gene: TRBV6-5; CDR3 protein: CASSYSSARSYEQYF
D gene: -; V gene: TRBV4-1; CDR3 protein: CASSQAPGVGYGYTF
D gene: -; V gene: TRBV5-1; CDR3 protein: CASIYSTGELFF
D gene: -; V gene: TRBV7-2; CDR3 protein: CASSLGGGKDTQYF